This T cell receptor (beta chain) was identified in a study of human T cells and chemical hapten exposure. One entry per CDR3 protein results from TCRdb running MiXCR on the RACE reads. The sample consists of 35,000 or so distinct CDR3 sequences, about a tenth of them appearing once. This clonotype has at least ten counts. Time point indicated: pre-sensitization, week 0. Treatment here: therapeutic diphenylcyclopropenone sensitization with weekly scalp DPC. Unseparated into fractions, whole blood served as the source from which total RNA was extracted. The sequenced sample was whole blood, obtained in connection with sensitization to the hapten diphenylcyclopropenone (DPC). The TCR comes from a man aged 50-60 years with alopecia areata. Some clones in this sample may be carry-over from other donors' samples.

The CDR3 is CASTQGQGGVTEAFF. CDR3 DNA: TGTGCCAGCACTCAAGGACAGGGGGGAGTCACTGAAGCTTTCTTT. The chain is built from TRBV6-5 and TRBJ1-1; 10 bases line up with TRBD1. There are 15 residues in the CDR3. The germline gives CDR1 MNHEY, CDR2 SVGAGI. Losses at the gene ends were 7 bases for V and 4 bases for J; bases not matched to a gene: 9.